This T cell receptor (beta chain) was profiled in a study of cytomegalovirus exposure and HLA in healthy donors. Germline V gene lookup returns CDR1 MDHEN and CDR2 SYDVKM. CDR3 length equals 12 residues. The V and J ends lost 6 bases and 4 bases, in that order; junction bases with no gene match: 0. This clone was recorded once. A multiplex PCR was run with 60 Vbeta primers and 13 Jbeta primers. Produced via immunoSEQ multiplex PCR; TCRdb's table is partial and in-frame only. The repertoire holds 75,000 to 80,000 clones, with under 80% as singletons. Sequenced material: PBMCs. The chain carries TRBV28 and TRBJ1-5; 7 bases map to TRBD1. The sequence came from a man in his 60s in good health and CMV-seropositive. The CDR3 spells CASRTGNQPQHF. In nucleotides, the CDR3 is TGTGCCAGCAGGACAGGGAATCAGCCCCAGCATTTT. Filled out from reference TRBV28 and TRBJ1-5, the complete variable domain reads DVKVTQSSRYLVKRTGEKVFLECVQDMDHENMFWYRQDPGLGLRLIYFSYDVKMKEKGDIPEGYSVSREKKERFSLILESASTNQTSMYLCASRTGNQPQHFGDGTRLSIL.